The 25 T cell receptor beta chains presented below share a single source sample, sequenced in a study of brain T cells in children with intractable seizures. Sequencing used immunoSEQ multiplex PCR; TCRdb keeps in-frame clones, though not all of them. The data hold some 41,000 clones, with approximately 90% observed a single time. Sequences were derived from peripheral blood, sampled at surgery. The receptors derive from a girl aged 2-9 years with tuberous sclerosis and intractable seizures.

This chain uses TRBV29-1 with TRBJ2-1, with no clear D. The germline CDR1 and CDR2 sequences are SQVTM and ANQGSEA. The CDR3 contains 14 residues. V was cut by 4 bases and J by 2 bases, with 12 bases left in between. The CDR3 spells CSVAPGLPYNEQFF. The CDR3 DNA reads TGCAGCGTTGCCCCAGGCCTTCCCTACAATGAGCAGTTCTTC.

The chain has TRBV2 and TRBJ2-7, with 8 bases identical to TRBD2. Germline-derived CDR1 and CDR2 are SNHLY and FYNNEI. V shed 6 bases and J 4 bases; nucleotides not matched to a gene: 2. This CDR3 has 12 residues. The CDR3 DNA reads TGTGCCAGCAGAATAGCGGGGTACGAGCAGTACTTC. Amino acid sequence: CASRIAGYEQYF.

The chain uses TRBV7-3 and TRBJ2-3; 11 nucleotides match TRBD2. The CDR3 sequence is 14 residues long. V lost 3 bases, J lost 4 bases, and 0 bases stayed unmatched. Per germline, CDR1 SGHTA and CDR2 FQGTGA. The CDR3 DNA sequence: TGTGCCAGCAGCTTGGGACTAGCGGCAGATACGCAGTATTTT. Its protein is CASSLGLAADTQYF.

This clone was observed once. The chain recombines TRBV21-1 with TRBJ1-1; the D call of TRBD1 is as the table states it, not checked on the DNA. TRBV21-1 is a documented pseudogene. The CDR3 spans 13 residues. The CDR3 DNA reads TGTGCCAGCAGCAACCGGCTAACAGGGTTGAGGATCTTT. This codes for CASSNRLTGLRIF.

This clone was picked up a small number of times. This sequence joins TRBV19 and TRBJ2-2, with TRBD2 identical over 9 bases. Germline trimming cut 5 bases from V and 6 bases from J; bases unmatched to any gene: 1. Germline V gene data show CDR1 as LNHDA and CDR2 as SQIVND (reference sequence). The CDR3 length is 13 residues. The CDR3, as DNA: TGTGCCAGTAGTCTAGCGGGATCCGGGGAGCTGTTTTTT. Translated, it gives CASSLAGSGELFF.

The chain uses TRBV29-1 and TRBJ1-1, with TRBD1 as a possible D gene (5 bases). Germline CDR1 SQVTM, CDR2 ANQGSEA. This CDR3 is 12 amino acids long. Trimming removed 2 bases at V and 5 bases at J, with 9 bases between. The CDR3 DNA reads TGCAGCGTTGAAAGGCAGGGAACTGAAGCTTTCTTT. Translated, it gives CSVERQGTEAFF. Together with reference TRBV29-1 and TRBJ1-1, the CDR3 gives the full variable domain: SAVISQKPSRDICQRGTSLTIQCQVDSQVTMMFWYRQQPGQSLTLIATANQGSEATYESGFVIDKFPISRPNLTFSTLTVSNMSPEDSSIYLCSVERQGTEAFFGQGTRLTVV.

This chain uses TRBV29-1 with TRBJ1-6; possibly TRBD1 for D (6 bases). Per germline, CDR1 SQVTM and CDR2 ANQGSEA. V gave up 7 bases and J gave up 10 bases, with 23 bases separating them. The CDR3 runs 15 residues. This chain's CDR3 is CSARLGGGRGSPLHF. The DNA of the CDR3 is TGCAGCGCCCGCCTAGGTGGAGGGAGGGGGTCACCCCTCCACTTT.

The chain joins TRBV3-1 (or the pseudogene TRBV3-2) to TRBJ2-2, with 8 bases identical to TRBD1. This CDR3 is built from 17 residues. Germline CDR1 and CDR2: LGHDT and YNNKEL (reference sequence). V shed 4 bases, J shed 1 base, and the junction held 8 bases outside the gene matches. The CDR3 DNA is TGTGCCAGCAGCCCCCCAAGACAGGGGCTGAACACCGGGGAGCTGTTTTTT. Translated, it gives CASSPPRQGLNTGELFF.

The chain has TRBV3-1 (or the pseudogene TRBV3-2) and TRBJ1-3; D is possibly TRBD1 (6 bases). Germline CDR1 and CDR2: LGHDT and YNNKEL (reference sequence). Trimming left V 4 bases short and J 2 bases short, with 12 bases between. The CDR3 consists of 15 residues. The CDR3 region has the DNA TGTGCCAGCAGCCCCCAGAGGACAGCTGGAAACACCATATATTTT. This gives the protein CASSPQRTAGNTIYF.

V usage is TRBV7-2 and J usage is TRBJ2-1; D call uncertain. V gave up 4 bases and J gave up 8 bases, with 9 bases separating them. Germline CDR1 is SGHTA and CDR2 is FQGNSA. The CDR3 is 12 residues long. The DNA for the CDR3 is TGTGCCAGCAGCTCCCCTATGTATGAGCAGTTCTTC. Protein sequence: CASSSPMYEQFF.

The chain couples TRBV5-1 to TRBJ2-1, with TRBD1 identical over 9 bases. The CDR3 is 14 amino acids. J gave up 4 bases and V 3 bases, and 2 bases lay outside the gene matches. Germline CDR1 is SGHRS and CDR2 is YFSETQ. As DNA, the CDR3 is TGCGCCAGCAGCTGGGGACAGGGATACAATGAGCAGTTCTTC. It encodes CASSWGQGYNEQFF.

The chain combines TRBV29-1 with TRBJ2-7, with 8 nucleotides matching TRBD1. Trimming cost V 3 bases and J 3 bases; bases outside gene matches: 4. The CDR3 contains 13 residues. CDR1 is SQVTM, CDR2 ANQGSEA, per germline. For the CDR3, the DNA is TGCAGCGTTGACGACAGGGGCGACTACGAGCAGTACGTC. This translates into CSVDDRGDYEQYV.

The chain uses TRBV7-9 and TRBJ1-6; the D gene is possibly TRBD1 (6 bases). Germline V gene data show CDR1 as SEHNR and CDR2 as FQNEAQ (reference sequence). Trimming cost V 1 base and J 8 bases, with 15 bases left between them. The CDR3 covers 16 residues. Here the CDR3 reads CASSLVLQEGDSPLHF. Written as DNA, the CDR3 is TGTGCCAGCAGCTTAGTGTTACAGGAGGGGGATTCACCCCTCCACTTT.

The chain employs TRBV2 and TRBJ1-2; D perhaps matches TRBD1 (6 bases). Germline values: CDR1 SNHLY, CDR2 FYNNEI. The CDR3 is 15 amino acids. The V end was cut by 6 bases, the J end by 1 base, with 15 bases between. This CDR3 reads CASRITGNYNYGYTF. For the CDR3, the DNA is TGTGCCAGCAGGATAACAGGGAATTATAACTATGGCTACACCTTC.

The CDR3 region is CARRQAEKLFF. CDR3 DNA: TGTGCCAGGAGACAGGCTGAAAAACTGTTTTTT. V and J are TRBV21-1 and TRBJ1-4; the table's D gene call, TRBD1, was not cross checked with the DNA. TRBV21-1 is deemed a pseudogene. This CDR3 has 11 residues.

This clone was detected a few times. The chain joins TRBV10-2 to TRBJ1-6; D is unclear. The germline V gene encodes CDR1 WSHSY and CDR2 SAAADI. V was trimmed by 2 bases and J by 10 bases, leaving 9 bases between them. The CDR3 has 13 amino acids. Here the CDR3 reads CASSERVGSPLHF. The CDR3 DNA reads as TGCGCCAGCAGTGAGCGGGTGGGGTCACCCCTCCACTTT.

The sample holds one count of this clone. The V call is TRBV3-1 (or the pseudogene TRBV3-2), the J call TRBJ2-5, with TRBD1 as a possible D gene (6 bases). Trimming stripped 1 base from V and 3 bases from J, with 18 bases between. CDR3 size: 17 residues. Germline V CDR1 and CDR2: LGHDT, YNNKEL (reference sequence). The CDR3, as DNA: TGTGCCAGCAGCCAAGGAAAGTGGGGCAGGGGAAAAGAGACCCAGTACTTC. Translation: CASSQGKWGRGKETQYF.

The rearrangement uses TRBV2 and TRBJ1-3; D uncertain. Germline-derived CDR1 and CDR2 are SNHLY and FYNNEI. The V and J ends lost 2 bases and 3 bases respectively, with 17 bases between them. CDR3 length: 17 residues. In nucleotides, the CDR3 is TGTGCCAGCAGTGAACCCGCTCCTGAGGGAGTTGGAAACACCATATATTTT. As protein: CASSEPAPEGVGNTIYF.

This sequence joins TRBV7-3 and TRBJ2-7; D might be TRBD1 or TRBD2, each matching 5 bases. Per germline, CDR1 SGHTA and CDR2 FQGTGA. CDR3 length: 14 amino acids. V lost 4 bases, J lost 2 bases, and 12 bases lay in between. CDR3 region: CASSSMRGPYEQYF. The CDR3 DNA follows: TGTGCCAGCAGCTCCATGAGGGGCCCCTACGAGCAGTACTTC.

The chain has TRBV4-1 and TRBJ1-5; D uncertain. CDR3 length: 15 residues. V was pared by 0 bases and J by 0 bases, with 6 bases between. Per the germline V gene, CDR1 is MGHRA and CDR2 is YSYEKL. CDR3 DNA sequence: TGCGCCAGCAGCCAAGAAAAGTATAGCAATCAGCCCCAGCATTTT. Protein sequence: CASSQEKYSNQPQHF.

This clone was detected only once. This sequence joins TRBV30 and TRBJ2-1; 13 nucleotides align to TRBD2. Trimming at V came to 0 bases and at J to 7 bases, leaving 9 bases not matched to a gene. The length of the CDR3 is 17 residues. From germline, CDR1 is GTSNPN and CDR2 SVGIG (reference sequence). Here the CDR3 reads CAWSVRRTSGGGNEQFF. CDR3 in DNA: TGTGCCTGGAGTGTTCGAAGGACTAGCGGGGGCGGAAATGAGCAGTTCTTC.

This rearrangement joins TRBV9 to TRBJ2-5; 7 positions match TRBD2. Germline V lookup: CDR1 SGDLS, CDR2 YYNGEE. V was clipped by 0 bases and J by 4 bases; unmatched bases: 6. The CDR3 sequence is 15 residues long. DNA for the CDR3: TGTGCCAGCAGCGTAGATCTTTCTAGCGGAGAGACCCAGTACTTC. This sequence encodes CASSVDLSSGETQYF. Variable domain in full (rest from reference TRBV9 and TRBJ2-5): DSGVTQTPKHLITATGQRVTLRCSPRSGDLSVYWYQQSLDQGLQFLIQYYNGEERAKGNILERFSAQQFPDLHSELNLSSLELGDSALYFCASSVDLSSGETQYFGPGTRLLVL.

This clone appeared once. The rearrangement uses TRBV7-7 and TRBJ2-6; weak D call: TRBD1 (6 bases). V was shortened by 2 bases and J by 4 bases, with 15 bases between the two germline ends. CDR3 length: 17 residues. Per the germline V gene, CDR1 is SSHAT and CDR2 is FNYEAQ (reference sequence). The CDR3 loop is CASSLFAGAKGANVLTF. DNA of the CDR3: TGTGCCAGCAGCTTATTTGCAGGGGCGAAAGGGGCCAACGTCCTGACTTTC. The full variable domain, completed using reference TRBV7-7 and TRBJ2-6, is GAGVSQSPRYKVTKRGQDVTLRCDPISSHATLYWYQQALGQGPEFLTYFNYEAQPDKSGLPSDRFSAERPEGSISTLTIQRTEQRDSAMYRCASSLFAGAKGANVLTFGAGSRLTVL.

The chain carries TRBV2 and TRBJ1-2, with 12 bases that match TRBD1. The CDR3 length is 15 residues. The V segment lost 8 bases and the J segment 4 bases; nucleotides outside the gene matches: 8. Germline loops: CDR1 SNHLY, CDR2 FYNNEI. The CDR3 DNA follows: TGTGCCAGCTACGGGGGACAGGGGGCCCTCTATGGCTACACCTTC. It translates to CASYGGQGALYGYTF.

CDR3 protein: CASSPPDFGSQPQHF. DNA for the CDR3: TGTGCCAGCTCACCACCGGATTTTGGTAGTCAGCCCCAGCATTTT. The J gene is TRBJ1-5, the V gene TRBV18; unclear D gene. The CDR3 length is 15 residues. Looked up from germline, CDR1 is KGHSH and CDR2 is LQKENI. V was cut by 0 bases and J by 6 bases, with 12 bases left in between.